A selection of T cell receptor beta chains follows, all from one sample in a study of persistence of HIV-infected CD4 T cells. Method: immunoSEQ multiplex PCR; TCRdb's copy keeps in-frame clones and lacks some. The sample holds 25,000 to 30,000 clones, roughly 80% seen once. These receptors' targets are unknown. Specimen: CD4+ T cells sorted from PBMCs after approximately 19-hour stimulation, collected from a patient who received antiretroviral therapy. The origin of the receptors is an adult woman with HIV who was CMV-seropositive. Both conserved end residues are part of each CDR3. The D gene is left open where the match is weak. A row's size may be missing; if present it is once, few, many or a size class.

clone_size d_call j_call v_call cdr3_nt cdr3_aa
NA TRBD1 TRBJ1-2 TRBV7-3 TGTGCCAGCAGCTTAGCAGGGGGCAGCTATGGCTACACCTTC CASSLAGGSYGYTF
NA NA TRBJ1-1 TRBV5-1 TGCGCCAGCAGCAGCGAGGGAAGGAAGAGTACTGAAGCTTTCTTT CASSSEGRKSTEAFF
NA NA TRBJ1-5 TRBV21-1 TGTGCCAGCAGCAAAGGGCTCGGGAGGCCCCAGCATTTT CASSKGLGRPQHF
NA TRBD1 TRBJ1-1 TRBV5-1 TGCGCCAGCAGCTTGGGACAGGGGGTTTTCACTGAAGCTTTCTTT CASSLGQGVFTEAFF
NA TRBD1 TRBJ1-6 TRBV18 TGTGCCAGCTCACAGGACAGGGCCAATTCACCCCTCCACTTT CASSQDRANSPLHF
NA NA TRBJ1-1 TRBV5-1 TGCGCCAGCAGCTTCCTGGGAGGCGGGAACACTGAAGCTTTCTTT CASSFLGGGNTEAFF
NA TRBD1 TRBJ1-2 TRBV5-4 TGTGCCAGCAGCTTGTGGCAGGGGGCAAATCCGGGCTACACCTTC CASSLWQGANPGYTF
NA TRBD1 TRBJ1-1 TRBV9 TGTGCCAGCAGCGGACAGGGTGCAGGAACTGAAGCTTTCTTT CASSGQGAGTEAFF
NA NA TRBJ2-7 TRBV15 TGTGCCACCAGCAGGGAAGGACAGTTCTCCTACGAGCAGTACTTC CATSREGQFSYEQYF
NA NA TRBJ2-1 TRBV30 TGTGCCTGGAGTCTTCGGACGGGCGATGAGCAGTTCTTC CAWSLRTGDEQFF
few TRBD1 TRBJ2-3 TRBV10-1 TGCGCCAGCAGTGAACCTGACAGGGGGCCGGGAGATACGCAGTATTTT CASSEPDRGPGDTQYF
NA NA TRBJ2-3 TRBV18 TGTGCCAGCTCACCCATCAGGGGAGGAGATACGCAGTATTTT CASSPIRGGDTQYF
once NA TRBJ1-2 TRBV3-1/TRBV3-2 TGTGCCAGCAGCCCACAATTAAGGGTTTCGATATATGGCTACACCTTC CASSPQLRVSIYGYTF
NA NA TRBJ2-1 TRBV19 TGTGCCAGTAGCCCAGGGGCCCGGCGCAATGAGCAGTTCTTC CASSPGARRNEQFF
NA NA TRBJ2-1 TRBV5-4 TGTGCCAGCAGCTTGGGGACTACCAATGAGCAGTTCTTC CASSLGTTNEQFF
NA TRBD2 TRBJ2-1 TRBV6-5 TGTGCCAGCACGGCGGGGGGGGGCTACAATGAGCAGTTCTTC CASTAGGGYNEQFF
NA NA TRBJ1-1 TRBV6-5 TGTGCCAGCAGTAAGGTGACATTCATGAACACTGAAGCTTTCTTT CASSKVTFMNTEAFF
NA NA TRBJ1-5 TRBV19 TGTGCCAGTAGTATAGGGCAGATTGAGACCCAGCATTTT CASSIGQIETQHF
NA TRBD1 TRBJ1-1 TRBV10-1 TGCGCCAGCAGTGATTCCGGGACAGGGGGCACTGAAGCTTTCTTT CASSDSGTGGTEAFF
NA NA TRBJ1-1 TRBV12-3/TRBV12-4 TGTGCCAGCAGTTTCTACACTGAAGCTTTCTTT CASSFYTEAFF
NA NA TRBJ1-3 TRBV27 TGTGCCAGCAGAGACAGATTCTCTGGAAACACCATATATTTT CASRDRFSGNTIYF
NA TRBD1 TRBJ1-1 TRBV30 TGTGCCTGGAGTGGTTTAGGGGGCAACACTGAAGCTTTCTTT CAWSGLGGNTEAFF
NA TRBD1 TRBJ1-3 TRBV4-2 TGTGCCAGCAGCCAAGGGGAGGGGGCGACTGGAAACACCATATATTTT CASSQGEGATGNTIYF
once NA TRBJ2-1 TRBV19 TGTGCCAGTAGTAGAGGGCCAGAAACCAATGAGCAGTTCTTC CASSRGPETNEQFF
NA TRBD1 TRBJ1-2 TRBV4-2 TGTGCCAGCAGCCAAGCAGGGGGCTTGGTTGGCTACACCTTC CASSQAGGLVGYTF
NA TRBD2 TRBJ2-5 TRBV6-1 TGTGCCAGCAGTGAAGTCGGGGGGGGCCGAATGAAGACCCAGTACTTC CASSEVGGGRMKTQYF
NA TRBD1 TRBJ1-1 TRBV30 TGTGCCTGGAGTCCCCTTCCGGACAGGGGCTACTATCAAGCTTTCTTT CAWSPLPDRGYYQAFF
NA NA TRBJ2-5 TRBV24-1 TGTGCCACCAGTGATCCCAGGGTGGAGACCCAGTACTTC CATSDPRVETQYF
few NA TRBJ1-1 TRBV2 TGTGCCAGCAGTGAAGCAGGAGGGGAAGCTTTCTTT CASSEAGGEAFF
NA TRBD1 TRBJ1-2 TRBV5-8 TGTGCCAGCAGCTATAGCGCCGGGACAGGGGACCCCCGTGGGCTATATGGCTACACCTTC CASSYSAGTGDPRGLYGYTF
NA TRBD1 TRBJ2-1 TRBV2 TGTGCCAGCAGTGGATTGGACAGGAGCTCCTACAATGAGCAGTTCTTC CASSGLDRSSYNEQFF
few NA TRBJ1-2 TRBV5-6 TGTGCCAGCAGCTTGGTAGGTACAGTTGGCTACACCTTC CASSLVGTVGYTF
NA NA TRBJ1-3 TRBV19 TGTGCCACCCGACAAAGCTCTGGAAACACCATATATTTT CATRQSSGNTIYF
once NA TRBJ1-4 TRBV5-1 TGCGCCAGCAGCTTGGCCCGGGACACTGAACTGTTTTTT CASSLARDTELFF
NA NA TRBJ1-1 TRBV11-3 TGTGCCAGCAGCTTAAGGATGAACACTGAAGCTTTCTTT CASSLRMNTEAFF
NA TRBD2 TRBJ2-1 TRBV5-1 TGCGCCAGCAGCTTGGGGCTAGCGGTCAACAATGAGCAGTTCTTC CASSLGLAVNNEQFF
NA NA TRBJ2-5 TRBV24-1 TGTGCCACCAGTGGAGGGACGCCAGGGTTTCAAGAGACCCAGTACTTC CATSGGTPGFQETQYF
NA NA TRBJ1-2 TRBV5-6 TGTGCCAGCAGCTTGGACCGGACAGTCTATGGCTACACCTTC CASSLDRTVYGYTF
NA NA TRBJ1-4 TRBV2 TGTGCCAGCAAAAGGAATAATGAAAAACTGTTTTTT CASKRNNEKLFF
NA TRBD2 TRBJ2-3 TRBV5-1 TGCGCCAGCAGCTTGGCCGGGACTAGCGGGGGCAGTCGGAGTACAGATACGCAGTATTTT CASSLAGTSGGSRSTDTQYF
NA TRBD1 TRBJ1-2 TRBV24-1 TGTGCCACCAGTGCCCAGGGGGTTTACTACACCTTC CATSAQGVYYTF
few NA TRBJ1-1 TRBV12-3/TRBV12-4 TGTGCCAGCAGTTCACAGCGGGACACTGAAGCTTTCTTT CASSSQRDTEAFF
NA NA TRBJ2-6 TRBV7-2 TGTGCCAGCAGCTTAGGGGCTAGCGTATATTCTGGGGCCAACGTCCTGACTTTC CASSLGASVYSGANVLTF
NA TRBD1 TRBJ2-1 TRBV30 TGTGCCTGGAGTGTTACGGGACAGGGGCGTATTAAGCAGTTCTTC CAWSVTGQGRIKQFF
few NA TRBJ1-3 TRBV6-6 TGTGCCAGCACCAGGGGCGGAAACACCATATATTTT CASTRGGNTIYF
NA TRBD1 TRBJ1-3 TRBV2 TGTGCCAGCAGTGAAACGGGACAGGGGATATTCTCTGGAAACACCATATATTTT CASSETGQGIFSGNTIYF
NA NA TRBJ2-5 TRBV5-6 TGTGCCAGCGCTTACAGGGAGACCCAGTACTTC CASAYRETQYF
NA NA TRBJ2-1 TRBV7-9 TGTGCCAGCAGCGGACCACTATCCCGACAGGCAATTTACAATGAGCAGTTCTTC CASSGPLSRQAIYNEQFF
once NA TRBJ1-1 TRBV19 TGTGCCAGTAGTCTATACAGGACGAACACTGAAGCTTTCTTT CASSLYRTNTEAFF
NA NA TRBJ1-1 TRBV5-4 TGTGCCAGCAGCCGAGGAGCGGGTGGGGGGTTGAACACTGAAGCTTTCTTT CASSRGAGGGLNTEAFF
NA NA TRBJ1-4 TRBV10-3 TGTGCCATCAGTGAGTCAGGTGAAACTAATGAAAAACTGTTTTTT CAISESGETNEKLFF
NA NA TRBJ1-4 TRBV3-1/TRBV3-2 TGTGCCAGCAGCCACACAGGCTGGGGGGTTAATGAAAAACTGTTTTTT CASSHTGWGVNEKLFF
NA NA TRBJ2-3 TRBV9 TGTGCCAGCAGCGTTCTTTTGGCAGATACGCAGTATTTT CASSVLLADTQYF
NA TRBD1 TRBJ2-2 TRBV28 TGTGCCAGCAGACCACAGGGGGCCCGCACCGGGGAGCTGTTTTTT CASRPQGARTGELFF
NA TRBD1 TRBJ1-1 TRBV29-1 TGCAGCGTTCAACAGGGGGGGAACACTGAAGCTTTCTTT CSVQQGGNTEAFF